Below are 11 T cell receptor beta chains sequenced from a single sample in a study of blood T cell repertoires in COVID-19. Assay used: immunoSEQ multiplex PCR; TCRdb lists only in-frame clones, some missing. The sample includes 150,000 or so clones, roughly 83% of them seen just once. Sequencing input: peripheral blood. All receptors come from a woman between 65 and 79 years old with COVID-19, enrolled during active disease.

This rearrangement joins TRBV27 to TRBJ2-1; D is possibly TRBD2 (7 bases). The CDR3 is made up of 17 amino acids. V was trimmed by 2 bases and J by 4 bases, leaving 18 bases between them. Per germline, CDR1 MNHEY and CDR2 SMNVEV (reference sequence). The CDR3 nucleotides read TGTGCCAGCAGTTTAAATCTCGCGGGGGCCTCGTACAATGAGCAGTTCTTC. This translates into CASSLNLAGASYNEQFF.

This clone was observed a few times. This chain uses TRBV5-1 with TRBJ2-5; a possible D gene is TRBD2 (5 bases). The germline V and J ends were trimmed by 1 base and 0 bases, with 10 bases remaining between them. Per the germline V gene, CDR1 is SGHRS and CDR2 is YFSETQ. CDR3 length equals 15 residues. CDR3 DNA: TGCGCCAGCAGCTTGAGTAGCGCCAACCAAGAGACCCAGTACTTC. As protein: CASSLSSANQETQYF.

The V call is TRBV9, the J call TRBJ2-1; 7 bases agree with TRBD1. The CDR3 sequence is 15 residues long. Germline-derived CDR1 and CDR2 are SGDLS and YYNGEE. Trimming at V came to 4 bases and at J to 2 bases, leaving 6 bases not matched to a gene. The CDR3, as DNA: TGTGCCAGCAGCCTTACAGGGGAGCCCTACAATGAGCAGTTCTTC. Its translation is CASSLTGEPYNEQFF. The full variable domain, in which reference TRBV9 and TRBJ2-1 provide the parts outside the CDR3, is DSGVTQTPKHLITATGQRVTLRCSPRSGDLSVYWYQQSLDQGLQFLIQYYNGEERAKGNILERFSAQQFPDLHSELNLSSLELGDSALYFCASSLTGEPYNEQFFGPGTRLTVL.

The chain recombines TRBV7-9 with TRBJ2-3; maybe TRBD2 (6 bases). The V end lost 3 bases, the J end lost 4 bases, and 8 bases lay between the germline ends. Germline V lookup: CDR1 SEHNR, CDR2 FQNEAQ (reference sequence). The CDR3 length is 13 residues. DNA of the CDR3: TGTGCCAGCAGCTTCGGGGAGGCAGATACGCAGTATTTT. Translation gives CASSFGEADTQYF. Supplemented by reference TRBV7-9 and TRBJ2-3, the full variable domain reads DTGVSQNPRHKITKRGQNVTFRCDPISEHNRLYWYRQTLGQGPEFLTYFQNEAQLEKSRLLSDRFSAERPKGSFSTLEIQRTEQGDSAMYLCASSFGEADTQYFGPGTRLTVL.

This chain joins TRBV19 and TRBJ2-6; D is unclear. The CDR3 has 14 amino acids. V was trimmed by 5 bases and J by 2 bases, leaving 7 bases between them. The germline V gene encodes CDR1 LNHDA and CDR2 SQIVND (reference sequence). CDR3 in DNA: TGTGCCAGTAGTTACCGGGCTGGGGCCAACGTCCTGACTTTC. Its protein product is CASSYRAGANVLTF.

This chain joins TRBV3-1 (or the pseudogene TRBV3-2) and TRBJ2-7, with a tentative D call TRBD2 (6 bases). The V and J ends lost 6 bases and 7 bases respectively, with 19 bases between them. The CDR3 totals 14 residues. Germline V gives CDR1 LGHDT, CDR2 YNNKEL (reference sequence). The CDR3 sequence is CASSPRGGSSEQYF. CDR3 DNA: TGTGCCAGCAGTCCCCGAGGAGGGTCGAGTGAGCAGTACTTC.

The rearrangement links TRBV30 to TRBJ1-1; the D gene is possibly TRBD1 (6 bases). CDR1 and CDR2 from the germline V gene are GTSNPN and SVGIG (reference sequence). V lost 3 bases to trimming and J lost 6 bases, with 14 bases between them. This CDR3 comprises 13 residues. The CDR3 nucleotides read TGTGCCTGGAGGCGCGGACAGTTCGCTGAAGCTTTCTTT. Protein sequence: CAWRRGQFAEAFF. The full variable domain, rest sourced from reference TRBV30 and TRBJ1-1, is SQTIHQWPATLVQPVGSPLSLECTVEGTSNPNLYWYRQAAGRGLQLLFYSVGIGQISSEVPQNLSASRPQDRQFILSSKKLLLSDSGFYLCAWRRGQFAEAFFGQGTRLTVV.

This clone was seen more than once but under ten times. The chain uses TRBV18 and TRBJ2-3; 9 bases match TRBD1. CDR1 is KGHSH, CDR2 LQKENI, per germline. J lost 0 bases, V lost 4 bases, and 8 bases had no gene match. There are 17 residues in the CDR3. This CDR3 reads CASSRDRGTSSTDTQYF. As DNA, the CDR3 is TGTGCCAGCTCACGAGACAGGGGGACCTCTAGCACAGATACGCAGTATTTT.

The chain joins TRBV5-1 to TRBJ2-4; D unresolved. V was cut by 0 bases and J by 6 bases, with 25 bases left in between. There are 19 residues in the CDR3. Germline V gene sequence: CDR1 SGHRS, CDR2 YFSETQ. CDR3 protein: CASSLGPRFSSPYRNIQYF. Here the CDR3 DNA reads TGCGCCAGCAGCTTGGGGCCCCGGTTCTCCTCCCCTTACAGAAACATTCAGTACTTC. Full variable domain (outside the CDR3, taken from reference TRBV5-1 and TRBJ2-4): KAGVTQTPRYLIKTRGQQVTLSCSPISGHRSVSWYQQTPGQGLQFLFEYFSETQRNKGNFPGRFSGRQFSNSRSEMNVSTLELGDSALYLCASSLGPRFSSPYRNIQYFGAGTRLSVL.

The chain has TRBV5-1 and TRBJ2-1, with 8 bases lining up with TRBD1. The CDR3 contains 14 residues. Per the germline V gene, CDR1 is SGHRS and CDR2 is YFSETQ. Losses at the gene ends were 0 bases for V and 11 bases for J; bases not matched to a gene: 7. CDR3 in amino acids: CASSLVGDRSKQFF. Here the CDR3 DNA reads TGCGCCAGCAGCTTGGTTGGGGACAGGTCAAAGCAGTTCTTC.

The chain is built from TRBV21-1 and TRBJ1-1; the table's D call, TRBD1, was not checked against the DNA. TRBV21-1 has pseudogene status. The CDR3 is 16 residues long. CDR3 bases: TGTGCCAGCAGCAAATCGGTAGGGGGTTCGAACACTGAAGCTTTCTTT. This encodes CASSKSVGGSNTEAFF.